This TCR beta chain was profiled in a study of blood T cell repertoires in COVID-19 (dated by TCRdb to the early 2020s). Regarding the research as a whole: Collaborator samples came from the United States, Italy and Spain and covered acute and convalescent phases of COVID-19. The prospective study material was composed of cDNA or gDNA derived from T cells, B-cell-depleted T cells, or PBMCs. Samples came from the ongoing ImmuneRACE study (first 160 participants) plus 1,254 subjects from 6 global collaborators. Nearly every sample came with metadata listing a de-identified subject ID, COVID-19 status, age in years and sex. The repertoires were released in a freely available public database meant as a resource for research on the immune response to SARS-CoV-2. Subjects who had been exposed to COVID-19, were actively infected with it, or had recovered from it provided the deeply sampled blood TCRbeta repertoires that made up the dataset. HLA class I and class II types, where available, came from metadata supplied by the sample provider rather than from assay-based typing. Broader findings and caveats from the paper: The amount of clinical and demographic metadata varied by source and participant and was provided uncurated.

In the prospective study, participants were about 18 to 95 years old, resided in about two dozen geographic areas of the United States, and were enrolled through a virtual design. In the prospective study, participants were assigned to cohorts based on the clinical history participants reported in a screening survey and a study questionnaire. For ImmuneRACE Cohort 3, a participant was defined as recovered based on two consecutive negative NP/OP PCR tests, clearance by a healthcare professional, or resolution of symptoms. Mobile phlebotomists in the prospective study collected whole blood, serum and a nasopharyngeal or oropharyngeal swab from every participant. Participants in the prospective study had the option to provide additional blood draws and questionnaires over an approximately 2-month period. Prospective study blood samples were shipped either frozen or at room temperature before DNA extraction.

TCRbeta CDR3 regions were amplified from genomic DNA using the immunoSEQ Assay, a bias-controlled multiplex PCR. The paper's data handling went like this. Nucleated cell counts per sample were estimated from amplification of reference gene primers within the assay. Sequence reads were collapsed and filtered to measure the absolute abundance of every unique TCRbeta CDR3 rearrangement. Productive Simpson clonality was computed per sample as the square root of Simpson's diversity index over productive rearrangements. The table comes from immuneACCESS by way of TCRdb, which keeps in-frame sequences with V and J called. Part of the clones is missing from these tables; in studies checked, under half for an unresolved V gene and the rest for unknown reasons. D and trimming were read from the DNA, whereas the V and J calls and clone size are those reported in that table. This sample lists more than 200,000 clones; 90% to 95% were detected once. The ten largest clones add up to about 1.9% of the sample.

Note on this clone: Its antigen is not yet known. No much larger clone is present one base from it, and per-base qualities are unavailable.

CDR1 and CDR2, looked up from the germline V gene (reference sequence), are LNHDA and SQIVND. The CDR3, cysteine through phenylalanine, is 16 amino acids long. Only the CDR3 part of the read is kept: 48 bases, read in frame from the first base. The junction shows trimming of 3 bases on V and 5 bases on J, and the gene matches do not reach 11 bases of it. The sequence was obtained from a young woman who had recovered from COVID-19. Material for sequencing was PBMCs or T cells enriched from blood (not recorded which). This sequence uses TRBV19 and TRBJ2-5; 8 middle bases align to TRBD1. The DNA reads as follows: TGTGCCAGTAGTATCCTAGTAGGACAGGGTAAGGAGACCCAGTACTTC. It codes for CASSILVGQGKETQYF.